One sample yielded the 25 T cell receptor beta chains listed below, sequenced in a study of shared T cell receptors in the human thymus. Clones were sequenced by immunoSEQ multiplex PCR, and TCRdb holds only the in-frame ones, with some missing. This table holds 640,000 or so clones, around 87% found once. These data also featured in a second study, about human thymus T cells.

Sequencing was performed on thymocytes. Every receptor here comes from a boy under two years old with a congenital heart defect.

The chain recombines TRBV13 with TRBJ1-1; D ambiguous. CDR3 length equals 12 residues. V lost 7 bases, J lost 2 bases, and 8 bases lay in between. The germline V gene has CDR1 PRHDT and CDR2 FYEKMQ (reference sequence). The CDR3 DNA is TGTGCCAGCACCTACCCTAACACTGAAGCTTTCTTT. It translates to CASTYPNTEAFF.

The CDR3 here is CAISRTSGTIETQYF. The CDR3 nucleotides read TGTGCCATCAGCCGGACTAGCGGGACGATAGAGACCCAGTACTTC. The chain joins TRBV10-3 to TRBJ2-5; TRBD2 aligns across 12 bases. The CDR3 totals 15 residues. CDR1 and CDR2 from the germline V gene are ENHRY and SYGVKD. V lost 6 bases, J lost 4 bases, and 6 bases stayed unmatched.

J is TRBJ2-7 and V is TRBV21-1; the tabulated D call, TRBD1, remains unverified against the DNA. TRBV21-1 is a pseudogene segment. The CDR3 loop spans 14 amino acids. This CDR3 is CASSKGQGAYEQYF. CDR3 nucleotides: TGTGCCAGCAGCAAAGGACAGGGGGCCTACGAGCAGTACTTC.

On this clone: An end of the junction differs from the germline gene, which may be a read error. The chain couples TRBV7-7 to TRBJ2-7, with D possibly TRBD2 on 5 matching bases. The CDR3 sequence is 13 residues long. Germline loops: CDR1 SSHAT, CDR2 FNYEAQ (reference sequence). The CDR3 sequence: CASSLGSGDEQYF. CDR3 coding DNA: TGTGCTAGCAGCTTAGGGTCCGGGGACGAGCAGTACTTC.

The chain carries TRBV28 and TRBJ2-2; TRBD2 might be the D (5 bases). This CDR3 has 18 residues. V dropped 5 bases and J dropped 2 bases, with 21 bases sitting between them. Germline CDR1 is MDHEN and CDR2 is SYDVKM. For the CDR3, the DNA is TGTGCCAGCAGTCTCTGGGGAGTATCCCCCTCTAACACCGGGGAGCTGTTTTTT. This encodes CASSLWGVSPSNTGELFF. The complete variable domain, with remaining parts taken from reference TRBV28 and TRBJ2-2, reads DVKVTQSSRYLVKRTGEKVFLECVQDMDHENMFWYRQDPGLGLRLIYFSYDVKMKEKGDIPEGYSVSREKKERFSLILESASTNQTSMYLCASSLWGVSPSNTGELFFGEGSRLTVL.

The chain joins TRBV27 to TRBJ2-3; 8 bases map to TRBD1. CDR1 is MNHEY, CDR2 SMNVEV, per germline (reference sequence). The V and J ends lost 5 bases and 0 bases, in that order; junction bases with no gene match: 10. CDR3 size: 17 residues. The CDR3 coding sequence is TGTGCCAGCAGTAAACCCCAGGGGGCGCGTAGCACAGATACGCAGTATTTT. Its translation: CASSKPQGARSTDTQYF.

V usage is TRBV19 and J usage is TRBJ1-1, with D tentatively TRBD1 (6 bases). Deletions cut 6 bases from V and 5 bases from J, with 19 bases between. The CDR3 loop spans 15 amino acids. Germline V gives CDR1 LNHDA, CDR2 SQIVND (reference sequence). CDR3 DNA sequence: TGTGCCAGTAGCCCTTACCACAGGGCGCGGACTGAAGCTTTCTTT. This translates into CASSPYHRARTEAFF.

The V call is TRBV28, the J call TRBJ1-1; a possible D gene is TRBD1 (5 bases). Trimming took 1 base from V and 6 from J, leaving 18 bases between them. The CDR3 has 16 residues. Germline CDR1 MDHEN, CDR2 SYDVKM. The CDR3 DNA sequence: TGTGCCAGCAGTTTATCGGTCGAGGTAGGGGCATCTGAAGCTTTCTTT. It translates to CASSLSVEVGASEAFF.

The gene calls are TRBV5-5 and TRBJ1-5; D perhaps matches TRBD1 (5 bases). V gave up 2 bases and J gave up 0 bases, with 9 bases separating them. The CDR3 covers 15 residues. In germline, CDR1 is SGHKS, CDR2 YYEKEE (reference sequence). DNA for the CDR3: TGTGCCAGCAGCTTAGACAGTCGTAGCAATCAGCCCCAGCATTTT. This gives the protein CASSLDSRSNQPQHF.

The chain recombines TRBV5-1 with TRBJ2-5; 9 bases are a match to TRBD2. Germline-derived CDR1 and CDR2 are SGHRS and YFSETQ. V lost 0 bases and J lost 6; bases outside the gene matches: 3. The CDR3 consists of 14 residues. CDR3 sequence (DNA): TGCGCCAGCAGCTTGGCTAGCGGGGTGAAGACCCAGTACTTC. It specifies CASSLASGVKTQYF.

The rearrangement links TRBV27 to TRBJ1-5, with TRBD1 matching 7 bases. The CDR3 runs to 14 residues. Trimming cost V 4 bases and J 7 bases; bases outside gene matches: 7. Germline CDR1 reads MNHEY; CDR2 reads SMNVEV (reference sequence). CDR3 in DNA: TGTGCCAGCAGTTCCGACAGGGCGGGACAGCCCCAGCATTTT. Protein product: CASSSDRAGQPQHF.

The chain has TRBV28 and TRBJ1-1; 7 nucleotides agree with TRBD1. This CDR3 spans 15 amino acids. Germline trimming cut 5 bases from V and 8 bases from J; bases unmatched to any gene: 14. Germline V gives CDR1 MDHEN, CDR2 SYDVKM. The CDR3, as DNA: TGTGCCAGCAGTCCCCTCTTCGGGACAGCCGACGAAGCTTTCTTT. This translates into CASSPLFGTADEAFF.

The chain couples TRBV6-5 to TRBJ2-7, with 8 bases matching TRBD1. The V gene's germline CDR1 is MNHEY and CDR2 SVGAGI. V shed 6 bases and J 0 bases; nucleotides not matched to a gene: 7. This CDR3 contains 15 residues. The CDR3 coding sequence is TGTGCCAGCAGGCCGGGACAGGATCACTCCTACGAGCAGTACTTC. Its translation is CASRPGQDHSYEQYF.

The chain couples TRBV30 to TRBJ2-7; 9 bases fit TRBD1. Unmatched junction bases numbered 7, after V lost 4 bases and J lost 3 bases. Germline-derived CDR1 and CDR2 are GTSNPN and SVGIG (reference sequence). The CDR3 contains 14 residues. CDR3 coding DNA: TGTGCCTGGACCTACGGGGACAGGGACTACGAGCAGTACTTC. Amino acid sequence: CAWTYGDRDYEQYF. Full variable domain (remainder filled in from reference TRBV30 and TRBJ2-7): SQTIHQWPATLVQPVGSPLSLECTVEGTSNPNLYWYRQAAGRGLQLLFYSVGIGQISSEVPQNLSASRPQDRQFILSSKKLLLSDSGFYLCAWTYGDRDYEQYFGPGTRLTVT.

V is TRBV4-1 and J is TRBJ1-4; perhaps TRBD1 as D (6 bases). The CDR3 runs to 19 residues. The V end was cut by 1 base, the J end by 0 bases, with 18 bases between. Per the germline V gene, CDR1 is MGHRA and CDR2 is YSYEKL. The CDR3 nucleotides are TGCGCCAGCAGCCAAGGACGCAGGGGAAGGCCTGCAACTAATGAAAAACTGTTTTTT. Translated: CASSQGRRGRPATNEKLFF.

CDR3 in DNA: TGTGCCAGCAGTTACTCGAAGGGGGACATGAACACTGAAGCTTTCTTT. Amino acids: CASSYSKGDMNTEAFF. This chain uses TRBV6-6 with TRBJ1-1; TRBD1 is a possible D gene (6 bases). V was clipped by 0 bases and J by 0 bases, with 11 bases between them. The germline gives CDR1 MNHNY, CDR2 SVGAGI (reference sequence). The CDR3 length is 16 residues.

The table lists this clone with a count of one. V usage is TRBV4-3 and J usage is TRBJ2-7, with D tentatively TRBD2 (6 bases). CDR1 is LGHNA, CDR2 YSLEER, per germline. This CDR3 comprises 16 residues. V lost 8 bases, J lost 2 bases, and 22 bases lay in between. The CDR3 spells CASQPDGRGVAYEQYF. CDR3 nucleotides: TGCGCCAGCCAACCAGACGGGAGAGGGGTGGCCTACGAGCAGTACTTC.

Points on this clone: The germline gene is not matched at one end of the junction; a read error may be the cause. The J gene is TRBJ1-2, the V gene TRBV30; the match to TRBD1 covers 8 bases. Germline V lookup: CDR1 GTSNPN, CDR2 SVGIG (reference sequence). The CDR3 contains 15 residues. The CDR3 loop reads CAWSYNRGCNYGYAF. As DNA, the CDR3 is TGTGCCTGGAGTTACAACAGGGGGTGCAACTATGGCTACGCCTTC.

This sequence joins TRBV28 and TRBJ2-7; 8 positions match TRBD1. J was trimmed by 2 bases and V by 5 bases; bases with no gene match: 11. CDR1 is MDHEN, CDR2 SYDVKM, per germline. CDR3 length: 16 residues. The CDR3 nucleotides are TGTGCCAGCAGTCACCCCCCGGGACAGGAAACCTACGAGCAGTACTTC. Amino acid sequence: CASSHPPGQETYEQYF.

V usage is TRBV27 and J usage is TRBJ2-5, with TRBD2 matching 11 bases. Trimming removed 6 bases from V and 4 bases from J; junction bases left unmatched: 4. Per germline, CDR1 MNHEY and CDR2 SMNVEV (reference sequence). CDR3 length: 14 residues. CDR3 DNA: TGTGCCAGCAGGACTAGCGGGACTGGAGAGACCCAGTACTTC. It specifies CASRTSGTGETQYF.

The V and J genes are TRBV5-1 and TRBJ1-2, with 8 nucleotides matching TRBD1. Looked up from germline, CDR1 is SGHRS and CDR2 is YFSETQ. The CDR3 length is 14 residues. V shed 0 bases and J 6 bases; nucleotides not matched to a gene: 4. The CDR3 here is CASSLGRGQDGYTF. CDR3 DNA: TGCGCCAGCAGCTTGGGCAGGGGGCAGGATGGCTACACCTTC.

This sequence joins TRBV5-6 and TRBJ1-4; 7 bases are shared with TRBD1. Per germline, CDR1 SGHDT and CDR2 YYEEEE. The junction had 7 bases not matched to a gene; V was cut back by 4 bases and J by 4 bases. This CDR3 is 15 amino acids long. CDR3 loop: CASSNTGTDNEKLFF. For the CDR3, the DNA is TGTGCCAGCAGCAATACCGGGACAGATAATGAAAAACTGTTTTTT.

The V gene is TRBV15, the J gene TRBJ2-5, with D possibly being TRBD2 (6 bases). In germline, CDR1 is LNHNV, CDR2 YYDKDF (reference sequence). This CDR3 spans 17 amino acids. Trimming left V 1 base short and J 0 bases short, with 15 bases between. Written as DNA, the CDR3 is TGTGCCACCAGCAGAGTGCGTAGCGGCAGGTACCAAGAGACCCAGTACTTC. This encodes CATSRVRSGRYQETQYF. Full variable domain (rest looked up from reference TRBV15 and TRBJ2-5): DAMVIQNPRYQVTQFGKPVTLSCSQTLNHNVMYWYQQKSSQAPKLLFHYYDKDFNNEADTPDNFQSRRPNTSFCFLDIRSPGLGDTAMYLCATSRVRSGRYQETQYFGPGTRLLVL.

The V gene is TRBV28, the J gene TRBJ2-7, with D possibly matching TRBD2 (6 bases). The V and J ends lost 2 bases and 2 bases respectively, with 16 bases between them. CDR1 is MDHEN and CDR2 is SYDVKM in the germline V gene. This CDR3 spans 16 amino acids. CDR3 coding DNA: TGTGCCAGCAGTTTAAACGCGCGGGAAAAACCCTACGAGCAGTACTTC. Translation gives CASSLNAREKPYEQYF.

The gene calls are TRBV5-6 and TRBJ2-3, with 8 bases identical to TRBD2. V lost 0 bases to trimming and J lost 5 bases; unmatched junction nucleotides: 5. Germline CDR1 and CDR2: SGHDT and YYEEEE. The CDR3 is 15 amino acids. The CDR3 coding sequence is TGTGCCAGCAGCTTGGCCCAGCGGGAGAGAGATACGCAGTATTTT. The encoded protein is CASSLAQRERDTQYF.